This passage covers 26 T cell receptor beta chains from one sample sequenced in a study of blood T cell repertoires in COVID-19. TCRdb's table, derived via immunoSEQ multiplex PCR, lists solely in-frame clones and lacks some. The sample consists of approximately 190,000 clones, around 86% of them appearing once. Sequences were obtained from PBMCs or T cells enriched from blood (not recorded which). The receptors derive from a woman in her thirties or forties in a cohort exposed to, infected with or recovered from COVID-19 (not recorded which).

The chain is built from TRBV15 and TRBJ1-2; D perhaps matches TRBD1 (6 bases). CDR1 LNHNV and CDR2 YYDKDF come from the germline V gene (reference sequence). The CDR3 consists of 15 residues. Trimming removed 2 bases from V and 4 bases from J, with 14 bases in between. The CDR3 nucleotides read TGTGCCACCAGCAGAATCCCGGACAGATTCTATGGCTACACCTTC. Protein sequence: CATSRIPDRFYGYTF.

The J gene is TRBJ2-1, the V gene TRBV6-4, with TRBD2 matching over 15 bases. The CDR3 has 14 residues. The ends lost 6 bases at V and 8 bases at J; junction bases unmatched: 2. Germline V gene lookup returns CDR1 MRHNA and CDR2 SNTAGT. The CDR3 region is CASSRTSGGDEQFF. Here the CDR3 DNA reads TGTGCCAGCAGCCGGACTAGCGGGGGGGATGAGCAGTTCTTC.

The chain combines TRBV9 with TRBJ2-1; 7 nucleotides agree with TRBD2. V lost 0 bases to trimming and J lost 0 bases; unmatched junction nucleotides: 9. CDR1 and CDR2 (germline): SGDLS, YYNGEE. The CDR3 is 18 residues long. As DNA, the CDR3 is TGTGCCAGCAGCGTAGAACGTGGCCTAGCGGACTCCTACAATGAGCAGTTCTTC. Translation: CASSVERGLADSYNEQFF. Variable domain in full (rest from reference TRBV9 and TRBJ2-1): DSGVTQTPKHLITATGQRVTLRCSPRSGDLSVYWYQQSLDQGLQFLIQYYNGEERAKGNILERFSAQQFPDLHSELNLSSLELGDSALYFCASSVERGLADSYNEQFFGPGTRLTVL.

Written as DNA, the CDR3 is TGCAGCGTTGAAAGTCCGGCAGGGAGGCGAAAACTGTTTTTT. It codes for CSVESPAGRRKLFF. This chain links TRBV29-1 with TRBJ1-4; D may be TRBD1 (5 bases). Trimming pared 2 bases from V and 10 bases from J, leaving 17 bases between. The CDR3 loop spans 14 amino acids. Germline V lookup: CDR1 SQVTM, CDR2 ANQGSEA.

This chain links TRBV4-1 with TRBJ1-1, with D possibly being TRBD1 (5 bases). This CDR3 region has 16 residues. Looked up from germline, CDR1 is MGHRA and CDR2 is YSYEKL. Trimming left V 4 bases short and J 4 bases short, with 19 bases between. CDR3 loop: CASSLRKIDRRTEAFF. DNA of the CDR3: TGCGCCAGCAGCCTACGGAAGATAGACAGACGCACTGAAGCTTTCTTT.

The V gene is TRBV7-2, the J gene TRBJ2-4; the D is unclear. The CDR3 contains 14 residues. Trimming left V 5 bases short and J 7 bases short, with 15 bases between. The V gene's germline CDR1 is SGHTA and CDR2 FQGNSA. In nucleotides, the CDR3 is TGTGCCAGCAGCCAAGGTTACTCGACTAACATTCAGTACTTC. Its protein product is CASSQGYSTNIQYF.

V is TRBV5-1 and J is TRBJ2-7; 10 bases map to TRBD1. The length of the CDR3 is 12 residues. The germline gives CDR1 SGHRS, CDR2 YFSETQ. Unmatched junction bases numbered 3, after V lost 9 bases and J lost 3 bases. In DNA form, the CDR3 reads TGCGCCACCGGACAGGGGGGCTACGAGCAGTACTTC. As protein: CATGQGGYEQYF.

The chain combines TRBV3-1 (or the pseudogene TRBV3-2) with TRBJ1-4; D not certain. From germline, CDR1 is LGHDT and CDR2 YNNKEL (reference sequence). The CDR3 has 16 amino acids. V was pared by 6 bases and J by 8 bases, with 22 bases between. The CDR3 coding sequence is TGTGCCAGCAGTCTCAGCCCAACGGGTATGGAAGAAAAACTGTTTTTT. This translates into CASSLSPTGMEEKLFF.

Note on this clone: This is likely a read error, given that the CDR3 carries no conserved phenylalanine or tryptophan at its end. It is unclear where the CDR3 begins or ends on the DNA, so no DNA is shown, and the CDR3 is as TCRdb lists it. The chain carries TRBV12-3 or TRBV12-4 and TRBJ1-4. With termini counted, the CDR3 has 12 amino acids. The chain's CDR3 is CASSLLFCGRVR.

The gene calls are TRBV29-1 and TRBJ1-1; tentative D call: TRBD1 (6 bases). The CDR3 sequence is 18 residues long. Germline CDR1 reads SQVTM; CDR2 reads ANQGSEA. The ends were cut back, 5 bases at V and 0 bases at J, with 25 bases in the middle. The CDR3 coding sequence is TGCAGCGTTTCACGCCTACTTGCAGGGGTTGCTATGAACACTGAAGCTTTCTTT. Its protein is CSVSRLLAGVAMNTEAFF.

The chain employs TRBV15 and TRBJ2-1; possible D gene TRBD2, 6 bases. CDR1 LNHNV and CDR2 YYDKDF come from the germline V gene (reference sequence). Between the trimmed V and J ends, which lost 0 bases and 6 bases, there was a span of 9 bases. This CDR3 has 14 residues. The CDR3 here is CATSREGRLNEQFF. The CDR3 bases are TGTGCCACCAGCAGAGAAGGGAGGCTCAATGAGCAGTTCTTC. The full variable domain, its missing parts supplied by reference TRBV15 and TRBJ2-1, is DAMVIQNPRYQVTQFGKPVTLSCSQTLNHNVMYWYQQKSSQAPKLLFHYYDKDFNNEADTPDNFQSRRPNTSFCFLDIRSPGLGDTAMYLCATSREGRLNEQFFGPGTRLTVL.

The rearrangement joins TRBV4-3 to TRBJ1-6; no firm D call. Germline assignment: CDR1 LGHNA and CDR2 YSLEER. V was cut by 0 bases and J by 14 bases, with 14 bases left in between. This CDR3 contains 14 residues. In DNA, the CDR3 is TGCGCCAGCAGCCAAGATGTCGATTCACTGACCCTCCACTTT. Encoded protein: CASSQDVDSLTLHF.

V usage is TRBV3-1 (or the pseudogene TRBV3-2) and J usage is TRBJ2-5, with a tentative D call TRBD2 (6 bases). Germline V gene lookup returns CDR1 LGHDT and CDR2 YNNKEL (reference sequence). The CDR3 sequence is 17 residues long. The germline V and J ends were trimmed by 1 base and 0 bases, with 15 bases remaining between them. The DNA for the CDR3 is TGTGCCAGCAGCCAAGTTGTGCGGGACGCGTACCAAGAGACCCAGTACTTC. Translation: CASSQVVRDAYQETQYF.

The chain recombines TRBV4-1 with TRBJ1-6, with 7 bases identical to TRBD1. V dropped 0 bases and J dropped 8; count of bases not matched to a gene: 7. This CDR3 is 16 amino acids long. The germline V gene has CDR1 MGHRA and CDR2 YSYEKL. The CDR3 nucleotides are TGCGCCAGCAGCCAAGATGGGCCAGGGGGTTATTCACCCCTCCACTTT. Translating it yields CASSQDGPGGYSPLHF.

This chain joins TRBV29-1 and TRBJ2-5, with D hard to call. This CDR3 is built from 10 residues. The ends were cut back, 4 bases at V and 2 bases at J, with 2 bases in the middle. Per germline, CDR1 SQVTM and CDR2 ANQGSEA. CDR3: CSVAQETQYF. CDR3 coding DNA: TGCAGCGTTGCACAAGAGACCCAGTACTTC.

The chain joins TRBV7-6 to TRBJ2-3; 7 bases match TRBD2. V shed 2 bases, J shed 5 bases, and the junction held 7 bases outside the gene matches. The CDR3 is made up of 15 amino acids. The V gene's germline CDR1 is SGHVS and CDR2 FNYEAQ. The CDR3 coding sequence is TGTGCCAGCAGCTTAACGGGAGGATCTGTAGATACGCAGTATTTT. This gives the protein CASSLTGGSVDTQYF.

V gene TRBV4-1 combines with J gene TRBJ2-1; 7 nucleotides match TRBD2. CDR3 length: 15 residues. Germline loops: CDR1 MGHRA, CDR2 YSYEKL. V dropped 0 bases and J dropped 4; count of bases not matched to a gene: 3. CDR3 amino acids: CASSQDPSGYNEQFF. In nucleotides, the CDR3 is TGCGCCAGCAGCCAAGATCCTAGCGGTTACAATGAGCAGTTCTTC.

In its sample, this clone was seen once. This chain joins TRBV6-2 or TRBV6-3 and TRBJ2-7; 11 nucleotides agree with TRBD1. This CDR3 contains 16 residues. V shed 0 bases and J 1 base; nucleotides not matched to a gene: 2. Germline-derived CDR1 and CDR2 are MNHEY and SVGEGT. The CDR3 protein is CASSYSRDRGSYEQYF. The CDR3 bases are TGTGCCAGCAGTTACTCCCGGGACAGGGGGTCCTACGAGCAGTACTTC.

This clone was seen once. The chain employs TRBV6-2 or TRBV6-3 and TRBJ1-1; 9 bases map to TRBD1. Germline V gene data show CDR1 as MNHEY and CDR2 as SVGEGT. The V segment lost 2 bases and the J segment 1 base; nucleotides outside the gene matches: 5. This CDR3 spans 16 amino acids. Here the CDR3 reads CASSYGPGQGNTEAFF. The CDR3 nucleotides are TGTGCCAGCAGTTACGGCCCGGGACAGGGGAACACTGAAGCTTTCTTT.

The chain joins TRBV19 to TRBJ2-1, with TRBD1 as a possible D gene (6 bases). This CDR3 contains 18 residues. Trimming stripped 0 bases from V and 0 bases from J, with 15 bases between. The germline gives CDR1 LNHDA, CDR2 SQIVND (reference sequence). CDR3 bases: TGTGCCAGTAGTATAGAAGAGGGGGATTACCACTCCTACAATGAGCAGTTCTTC. Amino acids: CASSIEEGDYHSYNEQFF. Filled out from reference TRBV19 and TRBJ2-1, the complete variable domain reads DGGITQSPKYLFRKEGQNVTLSCEQNLNHDAMYWYRQDPGQGLRLIYYSQIVNDFQKGDIAEGYSVSREKKESFPLTVTSAQKNPTAFYLCASSIEEGDYHSYNEQFFGPGTRLTVL.

This chain links TRBV2 with TRBJ1-1; D is perhaps TRBD1 (6 bases). The CDR3 is 15 residues long. With 7 bases removed from V and 5 bases from J, the gap between germline ends came to 20 bases. Germline loops: CDR1 SNHLY, CDR2 FYNNEI. CDR3 sequence: CASKRYGGSDTEAFF. The CDR3 DNA sequence: TGTGCCAGCAAAAGGTATGGGGGCTCTGATACTGAAGCTTTCTTT.

J is TRBJ2-1 and V is TRBV7-2; possible D gene TRBD1, 7 bases. Germline CDR1 reads SGHTA; CDR2 reads FQGNSA. The CDR3 runs to 16 residues. V was pared by 5 bases and J by 0 bases, with 14 bases between. This CDR3 reads CASSVEGASSYNEQFF. CDR3 DNA sequence: TGTGCCAGCAGCGTGGAGGGGGCTAGCTCCTACAATGAGCAGTTCTTC.

The V call is TRBV18, the J call TRBJ1-5, with TRBD1 as a possible D gene (6 bases). Trimming left V 4 bases short and J 5 bases short, with 9 bases between. Per the germline V gene, CDR1 is KGHSH and CDR2 is LQKENI. CDR3 length: 13 residues. CDR3 region: CASSLEGDQPQHF. CDR3 nucleotides: TGTGCCAGCTCACTAGAGGGGGATCAGCCCCAGCATTTT.

This chain joins TRBV7-2 and TRBJ2-7; the D is unclear. Germline values: CDR1 SGHTA, CDR2 FQGNSA. The CDR3 consists of 12 residues. V dropped 3 bases and J dropped 6 bases, with 9 bases sitting between them. DNA for the CDR3: TGTGCCAGCAGCTTCTCCGGCGGCGAGCAGTACTTC. This translates into CASSFSGGEQYF.

The genes are TRBV4-2 and TRBJ2-1, with TRBD1 identical over 10 bases. The CDR3 contains 15 residues. The trim removed 3 bases at V and 6 bases at J, leaving 5 bases unmatched. Per the germline V gene, CDR1 is LGHNA and CDR2 is YNFKEQ. CDR3 in amino acids: CASSHGTGVPNEQFF. The CDR3 DNA reads as TGTGCCAGCAGCCACGGGACAGGGGTCCCCAATGAGCAGTTCTTC.

The chain joins TRBV2 to TRBJ2-3, with D tentatively TRBD2 (6 bases). This CDR3 has 16 amino acids. V shed 6 bases and J shed 2 bases, with 18 bases lying between them. The germline V gene has CDR1 SNHLY and CDR2 FYNNEI. As DNA, the CDR3 is TGTGCCAGCAGAGCTACCCTAGCGCAAATCACAGATACGCAGTATTTT. Protein: CASRATLAQITDTQYF.